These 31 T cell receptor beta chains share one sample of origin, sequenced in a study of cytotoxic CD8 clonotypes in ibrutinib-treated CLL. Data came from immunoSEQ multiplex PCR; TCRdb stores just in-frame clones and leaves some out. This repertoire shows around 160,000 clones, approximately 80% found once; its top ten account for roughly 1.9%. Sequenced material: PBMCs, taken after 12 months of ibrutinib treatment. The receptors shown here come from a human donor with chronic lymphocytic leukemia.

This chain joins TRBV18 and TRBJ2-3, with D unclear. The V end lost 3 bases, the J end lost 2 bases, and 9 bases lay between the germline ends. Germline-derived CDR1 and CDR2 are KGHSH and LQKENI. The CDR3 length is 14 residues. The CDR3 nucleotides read TGTGCCAGCTCACCGAACTCCCCCACAGATACGCAGTATTTT. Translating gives CASSPNSPTDTQYF.

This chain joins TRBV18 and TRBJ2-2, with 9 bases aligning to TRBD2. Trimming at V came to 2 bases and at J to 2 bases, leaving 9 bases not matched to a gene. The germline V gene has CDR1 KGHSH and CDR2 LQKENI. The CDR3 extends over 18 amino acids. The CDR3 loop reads CASSPNAGGPVNTGELFF. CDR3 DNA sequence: TGTGCCAGCTCACCAAACGCGGGAGGGCCTGTTAACACCGGGGAGCTGTTTTTT.

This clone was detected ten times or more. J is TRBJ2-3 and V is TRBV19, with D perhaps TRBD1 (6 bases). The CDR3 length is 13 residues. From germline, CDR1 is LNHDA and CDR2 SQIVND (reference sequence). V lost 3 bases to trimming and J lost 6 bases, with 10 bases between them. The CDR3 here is CASSMGAQDTQYF. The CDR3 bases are TGTGCCAGTAGTATGGGGGCCCAGGATACGCAGTATTTT.

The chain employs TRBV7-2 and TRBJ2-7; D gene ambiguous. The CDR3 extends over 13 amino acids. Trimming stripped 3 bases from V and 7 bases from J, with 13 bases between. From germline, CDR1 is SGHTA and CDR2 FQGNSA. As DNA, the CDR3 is TGTGCCAGCAGCTTCCTACCGCCGAGAGAGCAGTACTTC. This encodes CASSFLPPREQYF.

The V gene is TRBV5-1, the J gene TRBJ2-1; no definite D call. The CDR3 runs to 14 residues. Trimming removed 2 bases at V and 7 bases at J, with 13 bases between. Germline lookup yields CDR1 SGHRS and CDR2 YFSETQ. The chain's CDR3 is CASSLRSDGNEQFF. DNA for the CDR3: TGCGCCAGCAGCTTACGATCGGACGGGAATGAGCAGTTCTTC.

This CDR3 reads CSLRQGATGYTF. The CDR3 nucleotides read TGCAGCCTACGACAGGGGGCGACTGGCTACACCTTC. V and J are TRBV29-1 and TRBJ1-2; TRBD1 aligns across 10 bases. Germline lookup yields CDR1 SQVTM and CDR2 ANQGSEA. CDR3 length equals 12 residues. V was pared by 8 bases and J by 7 bases, with 7 bases of the junction left unmatched.

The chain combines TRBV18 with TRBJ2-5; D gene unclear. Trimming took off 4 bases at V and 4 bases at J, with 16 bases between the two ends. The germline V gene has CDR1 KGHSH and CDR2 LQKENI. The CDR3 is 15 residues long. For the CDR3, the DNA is TGTGCCAGCTCACAATCGGCGGTAGGCGGAGAGACCCAGTACTTC. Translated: CASSQSAVGGETQYF.

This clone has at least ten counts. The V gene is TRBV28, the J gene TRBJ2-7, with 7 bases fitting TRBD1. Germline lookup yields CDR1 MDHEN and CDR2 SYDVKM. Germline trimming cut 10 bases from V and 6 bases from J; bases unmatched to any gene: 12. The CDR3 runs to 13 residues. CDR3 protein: CATGTVSRGEQYF. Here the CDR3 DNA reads TGTGCCACCGGGACAGTCTCTAGGGGCGAGCAGTACTTC.

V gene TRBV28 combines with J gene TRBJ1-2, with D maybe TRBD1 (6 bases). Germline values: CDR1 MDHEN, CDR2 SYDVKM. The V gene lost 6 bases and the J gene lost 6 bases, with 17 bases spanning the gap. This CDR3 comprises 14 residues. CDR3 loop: CASSPPQGSDGYTF. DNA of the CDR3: TGTGCCAGCAGCCCCCCCCAGGGGTCTGATGGCTACACCTTC.

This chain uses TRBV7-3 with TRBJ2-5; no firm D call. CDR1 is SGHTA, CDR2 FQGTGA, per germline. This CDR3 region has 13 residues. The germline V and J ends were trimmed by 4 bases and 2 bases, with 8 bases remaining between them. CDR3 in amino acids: CASSSTVQETQYF. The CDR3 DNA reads TGTGCCAGCAGCTCGACGGTACAAGAGACCCAGTACTTC.

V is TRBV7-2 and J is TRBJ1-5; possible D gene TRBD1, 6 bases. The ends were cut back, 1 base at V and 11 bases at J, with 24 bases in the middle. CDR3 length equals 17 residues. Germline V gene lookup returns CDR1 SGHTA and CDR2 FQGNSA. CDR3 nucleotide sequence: TGTGCCAGCAGCTTAGAGGGCGGGTCAGGGGCTCGAGTGTCCCAGCATTTT. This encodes CASSLEGGSGARVSQHF.

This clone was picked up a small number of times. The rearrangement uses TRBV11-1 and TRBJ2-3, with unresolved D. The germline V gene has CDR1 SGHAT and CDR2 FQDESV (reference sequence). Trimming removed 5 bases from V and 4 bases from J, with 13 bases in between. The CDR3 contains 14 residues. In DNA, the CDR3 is TGTGCCAGCAGCCTAGGGTTGTACTCAGATACGCAGTATTTT. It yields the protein CASSLGLYSDTQYF.

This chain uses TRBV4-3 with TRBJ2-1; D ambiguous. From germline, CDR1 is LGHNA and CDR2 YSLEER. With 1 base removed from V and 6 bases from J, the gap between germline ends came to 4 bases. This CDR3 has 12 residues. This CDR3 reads CASSQAPNEQFF. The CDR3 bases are TGCGCCAGCAGCCAAGCTCCCAATGAGCAGTTCTTC.

In DNA form, the CDR3 reads TGCGCCAGCAGCCCAAACCCTATGCGGGAGACCCAGTACTTC. It translates to CASSPNPMRETQYF. The chain uses TRBV5-1 and TRBJ2-5; no reliable D call. CDR3 length: 14 amino acids. CDR1 and CDR2 from the germline V gene are SGHRS and YFSETQ. The V end lost 4 bases, the J end lost 5 bases, and 15 bases lay between the germline ends.

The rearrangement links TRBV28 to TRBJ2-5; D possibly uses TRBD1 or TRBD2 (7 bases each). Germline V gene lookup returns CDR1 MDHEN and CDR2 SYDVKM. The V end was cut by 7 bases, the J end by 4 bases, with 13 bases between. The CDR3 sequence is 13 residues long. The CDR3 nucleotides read TGTGCCAGCATCCAGGGGGGGAGAGAGACCCAGTACTTC. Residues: CASIQGGRETQYF.

The CDR3 DNA reads TGTGCCAGCAGCCTCCCGCCGGATACGCAGTATTTT. Its protein product is CASSLPPDTQYF. The chain combines TRBV7-3 with TRBJ2-3; D is unclear. The CDR3 is 12 amino acids. Germline CDR1 is SGHTA and CDR2 is FQGTGA. V lost 5 bases to trimming and J lost 6 bases, with 9 bases between them.

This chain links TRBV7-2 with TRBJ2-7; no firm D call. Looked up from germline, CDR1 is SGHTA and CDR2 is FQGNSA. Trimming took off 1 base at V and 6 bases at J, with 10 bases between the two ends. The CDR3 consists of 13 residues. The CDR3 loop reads CASSLGIAAEQYF. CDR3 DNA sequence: TGTGCCAGCAGCTTAGGGATTGCAGCCGAGCAGTACTTC.

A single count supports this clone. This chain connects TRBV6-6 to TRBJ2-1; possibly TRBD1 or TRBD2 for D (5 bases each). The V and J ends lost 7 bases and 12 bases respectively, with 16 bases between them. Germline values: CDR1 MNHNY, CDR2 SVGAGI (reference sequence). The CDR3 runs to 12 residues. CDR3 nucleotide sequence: TGTGCCAGCATCCAGGCTGGGGGTTTGCAGTTCTTC. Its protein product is CASIQAGGLQFF.

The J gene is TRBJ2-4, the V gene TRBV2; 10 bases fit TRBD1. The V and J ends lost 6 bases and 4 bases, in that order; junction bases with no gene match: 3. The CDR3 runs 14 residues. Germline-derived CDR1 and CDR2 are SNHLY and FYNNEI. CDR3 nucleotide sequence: TGTGCCAGCAGGCCGGGACAGGGGAAAAACATTCAGTACTTC. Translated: CASRPGQGKNIQYF. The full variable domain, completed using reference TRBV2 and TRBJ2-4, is EPEVTQTPSHQVTQMGQEVILRCVPISNHLYFYWYRQILGQKVEFLVSFYNNEISEKSEIFDDQFSVERPDGSNFTLKIRSTKLEDSAMYFCASRPGQGKNIQYFGAGTRLSVL.

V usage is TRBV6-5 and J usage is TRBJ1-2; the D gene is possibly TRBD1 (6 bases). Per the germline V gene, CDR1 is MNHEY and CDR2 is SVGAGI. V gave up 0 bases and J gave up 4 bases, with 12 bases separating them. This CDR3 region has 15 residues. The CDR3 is CASSYSPGEVYGYTF. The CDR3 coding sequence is TGTGCCAGCAGTTACTCCCCAGGGGAGGTCTATGGCTACACCTTC.

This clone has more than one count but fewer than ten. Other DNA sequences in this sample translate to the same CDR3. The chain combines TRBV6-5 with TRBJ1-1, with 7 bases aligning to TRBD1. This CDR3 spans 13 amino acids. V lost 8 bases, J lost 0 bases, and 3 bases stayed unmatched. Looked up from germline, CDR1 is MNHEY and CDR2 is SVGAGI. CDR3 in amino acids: CASRGQMNTEAFF. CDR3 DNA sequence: TGTGCCAGCCGGGGACAGATGAACACTGAAGCTTTCTTT.

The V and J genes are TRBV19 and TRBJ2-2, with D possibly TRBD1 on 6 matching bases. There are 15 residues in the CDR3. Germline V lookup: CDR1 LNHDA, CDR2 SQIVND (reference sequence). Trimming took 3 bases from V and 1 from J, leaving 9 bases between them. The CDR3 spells CASSIRTVNTGELFF. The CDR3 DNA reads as TGTGCCAGTAGTATTAGGACAGTGAACACCGGGGAGCTGTTTTTT. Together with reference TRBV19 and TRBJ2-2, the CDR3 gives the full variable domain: DGGITQSPKYLFRKEGQNVTLSCEQNLNHDAMYWYRQDPGQGLRLIYYSQIVNDFQKGDIAEGYSVSREKKESFPLTVTSAQKNPTAFYLCASSIRTVNTGELFFGEGSRLTVL.

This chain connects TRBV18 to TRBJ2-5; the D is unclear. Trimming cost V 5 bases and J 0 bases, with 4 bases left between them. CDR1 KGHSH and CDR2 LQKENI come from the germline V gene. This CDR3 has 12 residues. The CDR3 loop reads CASSEYQETQYF. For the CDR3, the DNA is TGTGCCAGCTCAGAGTACCAAGAGACCCAGTACTTC.

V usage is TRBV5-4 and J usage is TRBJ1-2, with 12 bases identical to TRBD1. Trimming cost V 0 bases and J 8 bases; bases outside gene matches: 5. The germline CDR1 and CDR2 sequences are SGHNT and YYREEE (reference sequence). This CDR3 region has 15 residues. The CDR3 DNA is TGTGCCAGCAGCTTGGGCGCCGGGACAGGGGGCGGCTACACCTTC. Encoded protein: CASSLGAGTGGGYTF.

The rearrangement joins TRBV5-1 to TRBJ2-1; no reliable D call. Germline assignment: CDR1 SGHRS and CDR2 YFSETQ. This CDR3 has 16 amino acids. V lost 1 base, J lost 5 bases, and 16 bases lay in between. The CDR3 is CASSLIPGGLHNEQFF. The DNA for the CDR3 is TGCGCCAGCAGCTTGATTCCGGGTGGGTTGCACAATGAGCAGTTCTTC.

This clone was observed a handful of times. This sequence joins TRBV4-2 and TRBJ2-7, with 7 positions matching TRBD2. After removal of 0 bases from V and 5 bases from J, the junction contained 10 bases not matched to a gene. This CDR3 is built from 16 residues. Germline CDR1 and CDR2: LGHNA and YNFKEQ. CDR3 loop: CASSQERSLAAHEQYF. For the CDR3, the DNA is TGTGCCAGCAGCCAAGAAAGATCGCTAGCGGCCCACGAGCAGTACTTC.

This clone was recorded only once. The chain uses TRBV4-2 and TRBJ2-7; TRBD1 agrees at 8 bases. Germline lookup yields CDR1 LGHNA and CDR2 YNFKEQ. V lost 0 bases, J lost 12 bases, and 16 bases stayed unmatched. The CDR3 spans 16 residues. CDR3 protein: CASSQESGTGPPGRYF. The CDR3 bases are TGTGCCAGCAGCCAAGAGTCCGGGACAGGCCCCCCGGGTCGGTACTTC.

CDR3 DNA sequence: TGTGCCAGCAGTTTAATCCCGAGTGGAGGCACCGGGGAGCTGTTTTTT. Residues: CASSLIPSGGTGELFF. The chain is built from TRBV27 and TRBJ2-2, with D possibly matching TRBD2 (5 bases). Trimming removed 2 bases from V and 4 bases from J, with 14 bases in between. The CDR3 consists of 16 residues. CDR1 MNHEY and CDR2 SMNVEV come from the germline V gene (reference sequence).

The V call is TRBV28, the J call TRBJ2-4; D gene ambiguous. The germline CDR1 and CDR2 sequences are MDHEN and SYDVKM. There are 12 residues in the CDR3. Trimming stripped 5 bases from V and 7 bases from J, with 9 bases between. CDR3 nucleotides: TGTGCCAGCAGTCTACCGGGTAACATTCAGTACTTC. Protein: CASSLPGNIQYF.

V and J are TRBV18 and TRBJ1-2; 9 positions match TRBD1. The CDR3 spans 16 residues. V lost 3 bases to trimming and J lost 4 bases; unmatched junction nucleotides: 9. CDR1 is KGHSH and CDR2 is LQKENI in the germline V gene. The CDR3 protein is CASSPISGQGVYGYTF. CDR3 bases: TGTGCCAGCTCACCTATCTCGGGACAGGGTGTCTATGGCTACACCTTC.

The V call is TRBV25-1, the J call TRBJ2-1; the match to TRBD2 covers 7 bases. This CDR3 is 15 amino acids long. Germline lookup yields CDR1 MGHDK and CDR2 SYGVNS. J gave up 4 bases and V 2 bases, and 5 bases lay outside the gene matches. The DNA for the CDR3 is TGTGCCAGCAGTGAAGGGAGGGGTTATTACAATGAGCAGTTCTTC. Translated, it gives CASSEGRGYYNEQFF.